This record looks at one T cell receptor (beta chain) sequence and its context. Its specific antigen is unknown. Per-base quality was not reported, and no clone a single base away is much larger than it. V is trimmed back by 5 bases and J by 9 bases, and the junction contains 10 bases that no gene match accounts for. From its cysteine to its phenylalanine, the CDR3 spans 13 amino acids. Just the 39-base CDR3 DNA is kept, in frame starting at base 1. Taken from the germline V gene, the CDR1 and CDR2 loops are SQVTM and ANQGSEA. This specimen's time point label, per the study, means: baseline before first vaccination. The vaccinee samples were drawn from two UK trials, COV001 and COV002, one of which was a single-blind randomized controlled phase 2/3 trial testing AZD1222 (ChAdOx1 nCoV-19) in healthy adults. For TCRbeta chain sequencing, PBMC samples were collected from trial participants at day 0 and at day 28 after the second dose.

The data stem from a study of T cell responses to AZD1222 COVID-19 vaccine (dated by TCRdb to the early 2020s). Broadly, across the study: AZD1222 recipients whose second dose came at about 4 weeks and those whose second dose came at about 12 weeks were combined into one group, since spike-specific TCR depth and breadth did not differ between the two schedules. A total of under 250 trial participants underwent TCR sequencing, of whom 207 had received two doses of AZD1222 and around 25 had received two doses of the MenACWY control vaccine. Trial participants were enrolled into age subgroups of 18-55, 56-69 and 70-plus years, which contained 148, 28 and 57 TCR-sequenced participants, respectively.

The research as a whole found: In the small 56-69-year group, the increase in depth fell short of significance, most likely because of low power. Only six AZD1222 recipients were SARS-CoV-2 seropositive at baseline, limiting conclusions about previously exposed vaccinees. Participants were mostly white British and included more females than males, and it was suggested by the authors that clonal diversity may have been underestimated. The vaccine-associated CD4 TCRs covered the entire spike protein, and the dominant responses fell in regions 160-218 and 743-854. Spike-specific TCR breadth and depth rose significantly after two AZD1222 doses compared with day 0 and with MenACWY recipients. Because no day 14 peak-response samples were available, repertoires were characterized only after the peak T cell response. Nearly half of unique spike-specific TCRs reportedly recognized epitopes outside regions mutated in the B.1.351 and B.1.1.7 variants.

The CDR3 regions of human TCRbeta chains were analyzed by immunosequencing. The study's own analysis went as follows. TCRs in the repertoires were matched against a reference library of SARS-CoV-2-specific TCRs that had been generated with the MIRA antigen-specificity platform. Breadth was defined as the fraction of unique TCRs that were SARS-CoV-2-associated, and depth was defined as the fraction of total T cells that were SARS-CoV-2-associated. Using the MIRA data, each spike-specific TCR was assigned both to the spike region to which the TCR was reactive and to a CD4 or CD8 class. Log10-transformed breadth and depth values were compared by one-way ANOVA with Sidak's multiple comparisons tests. Entries here come from immuneACCESS through TCRdb and include only in-frame sequences with V and J called. Some clones fail to appear in such tables; in the studies checked, an unresolved V gene covers under half of the shortfall, and the cause of the remainder is unknown. V and J calls and clone size are copied from that table; D and trimming were computed from the DNA. The sample has around 94,000 clones on record, about 86% of them singletons. The ten most abundant clones make up 5% of the sample.

Sequenced material: peripheral blood, taken on day 0 of AZD1222 vaccination. This sequence uses TRBV29-1 and TRBJ2-1, and 7 bases in between align with TRBD2. The sequence was collected from an adult in good health. The DNA reads TGCAGCGTTTGTGGCGGGGGTAGGGGTGAGCAGTTCTTC. Translated, it gives CSVCGGGRGEQFF.